This T cell receptor (beta chain) originates from a study of cytomegalovirus exposure and HLA in healthy donors. CDR3 length: 14 residues. The ends were cut back, 3 bases at V and 6 bases at J, with 11 bases in the middle. CDR1 and CDR2 (germline): LNHDA, SQIVND (reference sequence). PCR primers comprised 60 Vbeta and 13 Jbeta primers. Profiling relied on immunoSEQ multiplex PCR, and the TCRdb table lists in-frame clones only, not all of them. The table includes under 150,000 clones, about four fifths detected once. The source of this sequence is a young woman in good health and CMV-seronegative. The gene calls are TRBV19 and TRBJ1-4; D may be TRBD1 (6 bases). Specimen: PBMCs. The CDR3 reads CASSIGPGDEKLFF. For the CDR3, the DNA is TGTGCCAGTAGTATCGGCCCAGGGGATGAAAAACTGTTTTTT. The full variable domain, rest sourced from reference TRBV19 and TRBJ1-4, is DGGITQSPKYLFRKEGQNVTLSCEQNLNHDAMYWYRQDPGQGLRLIYYSQIVNDFQKGDIAEGYSVSREKKESFPLTVTSAQKNPTAFYLCASSIGPGDEKLFFGSGTQLSVL.